Listed here are 27 T cell receptor beta chains from one sample, sequenced in a study of shared clonotypes between healthy human individuals. TCRdb's table, derived via immunoSEQ multiplex PCR, lists solely in-frame clones and lacks some. The sample holds 1.4 million to 1.5 million clones; roughly 96% are singletons and the top ten take about 1.2%. The sequencing sample was made of naive CD4+ T cells sorted from blood. The subset here: CD45RA+ positively selected. The receptor set was obtained from a man aged 25 to 40 in good health.

The V gene is TRBV5-4, the J gene TRBJ1-1; D possibly corresponds to TRBD1 (5 bases). The V gene lost 0 bases and the J gene lost 7 bases, with 13 bases spanning the gap. The CDR3 runs to 14 residues. The germline V gene encodes CDR1 SGHNT and CDR2 YYREEE (reference sequence). CDR3 nucleotide sequence: TGTGCCAGCAGCTTGGGGACCTTGGGGGGTGAAGCTTTCTTT. Its translation: CASSLGTLGGEAFF.

The chain has TRBV28 and TRBJ1-4; no firm D call. The CDR3 is made up of 14 amino acids. Between the trimmed V and J ends, which lost 7 bases and 5 bases, there was a span of 14 bases. Germline CDR1 reads MDHEN; CDR2 reads SYDVKM. Here the CDR3 reads CASTVDGFNEKLFF. CDR3 sequence (DNA): TGTGCCAGCACCGTGGACGGATTCAATGAAAAACTGTTTTTT.

The chain couples TRBV13 to TRBJ2-7; D may be TRBD1 (7 bases). CDR3 length: 15 residues. V lost 0 bases and J 4 bases, leaving 13 bases between the germline ends. Germline V CDR1 and CDR2: PRHDT, FYEKMQ (reference sequence). CDR3 nucleotides: TGTGCCAGCAGCTTAGGCCAGGGGGGCTGGTACGAGCAGTACTTC. It codes for CASSLGQGGWYEQYF.

The chain joins TRBV2 to TRBJ1-4; a possible D gene is TRBD1 (5 bases). The CDR3 is 13 amino acids. Trimming took off 6 bases at V and 8 bases at J, with 13 bases between the two ends. Looked up from germline, CDR1 is SNHLY and CDR2 is FYNNEI. CDR3 sequence reads: CASSAGTGEKLFF. Here the CDR3 DNA reads TGTGCCAGCAGCGCCGGGACTGGGGAAAAACTGTTTTTT.

The V and J genes are TRBV11-3 and TRBJ2-7, with 8 bases matching TRBD2. The CDR3 extends over 15 amino acids. J lost 3 bases, V lost 5 bases, and 9 bases had no gene match. CDR1 is SGHNT and CDR2 is YENEEA in the germline V gene. The CDR3 loop is CASSPRAGVGYEQYF. CDR3 DNA sequence: TGTGCCAGCAGCCCGCGAGCGGGAGTAGGCTACGAGCAGTACTTC.

This chain links TRBV9 with TRBJ2-1, with 12 bases lining up with TRBD2. Germline V CDR1 and CDR2: SGDLS, YYNGEE. The CDR3 length is 14 residues. The V gene end was trimmed by 1 base and the J gene end by 8 bases; junction bases not matched to a gene: 1. CDR3 in amino acids: CASSVRLAGDEQFF. As DNA, the CDR3 is TGTGCCAGCAGCGTACGACTAGCGGGAGATGAGCAGTTCTTC. The full variable domain, in which reference TRBV9 and TRBJ2-1 provide the parts outside the CDR3, is DSGVTQTPKHLITATGQRVTLRCSPRSGDLSVYWYQQSLDQGLQFLIQYYNGEERAKGNILERFSAQQFPDLHSELNLSSLELGDSALYFCASSVRLAGDEQFFGPGTRLTVL.

The chain uses TRBV2 and TRBJ2-3; D is undetermined. V lost 5 bases and J lost 6, with 18 bases in between. In germline, CDR1 is SNHLY, CDR2 FYNNEI. The CDR3 sequence is 15 residues long. The CDR3 region has the DNA TGTGCCAGCAGTCCCGCTTTTGCGGAGTTGGATACGCAGTATTTT. Residues: CASSPAFAELDTQYF.

The chain links TRBV7-6 to TRBJ2-1; 7 bases map to TRBD1. After removal of 2 bases from V and 0 bases from J, the junction contained 10 bases not matched to a gene. This CDR3 spans 18 amino acids. CDR1 and CDR2 (germline): SGHVS, FNYEAQ. The CDR3 sequence is CASSLFLRGPSSYNEQFF. DNA of the CDR3: TGTGCCAGCAGCTTATTTCTAAGGGGGCCTAGCTCCTACAATGAGCAGTTCTTC.

This chain joins TRBV7-9 and TRBJ1-2; the D is unclear. The V end was cut by 5 bases, the J end by 1 base, with 20 bases between. The germline CDR1 and CDR2 sequences are SEHNR and FQNEAQ (reference sequence). The CDR3 is 17 amino acids. CDR3 bases: TGTGCCAGCAGCCCGGGATGGCCGAGGGTACGTAACTATGGCTACACCTTC. Protein: CASSPGWPRVRNYGYTF.

The gene calls are TRBV11-2 and TRBJ2-3, with D hard to call. This CDR3 contains 15 residues. The V and J ends lost 5 bases and 4 bases respectively, with 16 bases between them. Germline V CDR1 and CDR2: SGHAT, FQNNGV. The CDR3 loop reads CASSPNALTADTQYF. The CDR3 DNA reads as TGTGCCAGCAGCCCGAACGCACTCACTGCAGATACGCAGTATTTT.

Here the CDR3 DNA reads TGTGCCAGCAGCTTCGGTCAGGGACGGGGCTCCTACAATGAGCAGTTCTTC. Its protein product is CASSFGQGRGSYNEQFF. The rearrangement uses TRBV7-9 and TRBJ2-1; either TRBD1 or TRBD2 may fit D (5 bases each). The CDR3 consists of 17 residues. From germline, CDR1 is SEHNR and CDR2 FQNEAQ (reference sequence). V lost 3 bases and J lost 0, with 15 bases in between.

The chain links TRBV27 to TRBJ2-6; 7 bases are a match to TRBD1. In germline, CDR1 is MNHEY, CDR2 SMNVEV (reference sequence). V dropped 6 bases and J dropped 2; count of bases not matched to a gene: 4. The CDR3 consists of 15 residues. This CDR3 is CASRKTGAGANVLTF. In DNA, the CDR3 is TGTGCCAGCAGGAAAACAGGGGCTGGGGCCAACGTCCTGACTTTC.

This chain connects TRBV18 to TRBJ2-5, with TRBD2 as a possible D gene (6 bases). The germline gives CDR1 KGHSH, CDR2 LQKENI. The CDR3 is 15 residues long. The V end lost 6 bases, the J end lost 4 bases, and 18 bases lay between the germline ends. CDR3 sequence (DNA): TGTGCCAGCTCGCCGCCGACTAGTGGGCGAGAGACCCAGTACTTC. It yields the protein CASSPPTSGRETQYF.

J is TRBJ1-1 and V is TRBV6-6; D unclear. V lost 8 bases and J 2 bases, leaving 9 bases between the germline ends. The germline V gene encodes CDR1 MNHNY and CDR2 SVGAGI (reference sequence). The CDR3 contains 12 residues. This CDR3 reads CASLRRNTEAFF. The CDR3 nucleotides are TGTGCCAGCCTTAGACGCAACACTGAAGCTTTCTTT.

The V gene is TRBV7-2, the J gene TRBJ2-4, with no clear D. The germline V gene encodes CDR1 SGHTA and CDR2 FQGNSA. Trimming took 1 base from V and 7 from J, leaving 8 bases between them. This CDR3 region has 13 residues. CDR3 in amino acids: CASSLGPLNIQYF. CDR3 in DNA: TGTGCCAGCAGCTTAGGGCCGCTTAACATTCAGTACTTC. The full variable domain, in which reference TRBV7-2 and TRBJ2-4 provide the parts outside the CDR3, is GAGVSQSPSNKVTEKGKDVELRCDPISGHTALYWYRQSLGQGLEFLIYFQGNSAPDKSGLPSDRFSAERTGGSVSTLTIQRTQQEDSAVYLCASSLGPLNIQYFGAGTRLSVL.

V is TRBV28 and J is TRBJ2-7, with 9 bases lining up with TRBD2. The CDR3 is made up of 14 amino acids. V shed 7 bases, J shed 2 bases, and the junction held 6 bases outside the gene matches. The germline V gene has CDR1 MDHEN and CDR2 SYDVKM. The CDR3 sequence is CASTQAGGPYEQYF. CDR3 nucleotide sequence: TGTGCCAGCACCCAAGCGGGAGGCCCCTACGAGCAGTACTTC.

The rearrangement uses TRBV28 and TRBJ2-7; perhaps TRBD1 as D (6 bases). V dropped 6 bases and J dropped 9 bases, with 21 bases sitting between them. The CDR3 contains 14 residues. The V gene's germline CDR1 is MDHEN and CDR2 SYDVKM. CDR3 sequence reads: CASRTQGPRLAQYF. The CDR3 nucleotides read TGTGCCAGCAGGACACAGGGTCCGCGCCTTGCGCAGTACTTC.

The CDR3 loop is CASSSGLAGGGDTQYF. The CDR3, as DNA: TGTGCCAGCAGCTCAGGACTAGCGGGAGGGGGGGATACGCAGTATTTT. The rearrangement links TRBV13 to TRBJ2-3; 15 bases map to TRBD2. V gave up 4 bases and J gave up 6 bases; unmatched junction bases: 5. CDR1 is PRHDT and CDR2 is FYEKMQ in the germline V gene (reference sequence). The CDR3 sequence is 16 residues long.

The chain combines TRBV7-9 with TRBJ2-7; D is possibly TRBD1 (5 bases). This CDR3 comprises 15 residues. Germline V gene sequence: CDR1 SEHNR, CDR2 FQNEAQ (reference sequence). Trimming cost V 3 bases and J 2 bases, with 14 bases left between them. This CDR3 reads CASSFWTFPTYEQYF. The CDR3 DNA reads as TGTGCCAGCAGCTTCTGGACATTCCCTACCTACGAGCAGTACTTC.

The chain recombines TRBV9 with TRBJ2-7; D ambiguous. Germline-derived CDR1 and CDR2 are SGDLS and YYNGEE. Trimming shortened V by 0 bases and J by 1 base, and 11 bases separated the two germline ends. This CDR3 is 15 amino acids long. The CDR3 loop reads CASSVDGSRSYEQYF. DNA for the CDR3: TGTGCCAGCAGCGTAGATGGTAGTAGGTCCTACGAGCAGTACTTC.

V gene TRBV6-6 combines with J gene TRBJ1-5; unclear D gene. This CDR3 is 14 amino acids long. Germline-derived CDR1 and CDR2 are MNHNY and SVGAGI (reference sequence). Trimming removed 2 bases from V and 0 bases from J, with 5 bases in between. The CDR3 spells CASSYMGSNQPQHF. In DNA form, the CDR3 reads TGTGCCAGCAGTTACATGGGTAGCAATCAGCCCCAGCATTTT.

The gene calls are TRBV9 and TRBJ1-2; D perhaps matches TRBD1 (6 bases). Trimming shortened V by 0 bases and J by 0 bases, and 6 bases separated the two germline ends. Looked up from germline, CDR1 is SGDLS and CDR2 is YYNGEE. The CDR3 covers 14 residues. The CDR3 spells CASSVGDTNYGYTF. The CDR3 nucleotides read TGTGCCAGCAGCGTAGGGGACACTAACTATGGCTACACCTTC.

The chain joins TRBV28 to TRBJ2-1, with D perhaps matching TRBD2 (5 bases). V lost 7 bases and J 8 bases, leaving 9 bases between the germline ends. The CDR3 spans 11 residues. Germline V gene data show CDR1 as MDHEN and CDR2 as SYDVKM. Here the CDR3 DNA reads TGTGCCAGCACCGGGGTCCATGAGCAGTTCTTC. Translated: CASTGVHEQFF.

V and J are TRBV10-2 and TRBJ2-3, with 8 positions matching TRBD2. The CDR3 runs 15 residues. Germline CDR1 reads WSHSY; CDR2 reads SAAADI. V shed 5 bases and J 7 bases; nucleotides not matched to a gene: 11. The CDR3 spells CASSPVGTRRNTQYF. In DNA, the CDR3 is TGCGCCAGCAGTCCCGTCGGGACTAGGAGAAATACGCAGTATTTT.

This chain joins TRBV7-6 and TRBJ2-1; D remains ambiguous. The CDR3 is 16 amino acids. Germline V gene sequence: CDR1 SGHVS, CDR2 FNYEAQ. Trimming took off 0 bases at V and 4 bases at J, with 13 bases between the two ends. This CDR3 reads CASSLAPADSYNEQFF. For the CDR3, the DNA is TGTGCCAGCAGCTTAGCGCCGGCCGATTCATACAATGAGCAGTTCTTC.

This chain joins TRBV21-1 and TRBJ2-1; no check of the table's D call, TRBD2, against the DNA was made. TRBV21-1 is deemed a pseudogene. This CDR3 is 15 amino acids long. CDR3 nucleotide sequence: TGTGCCAGCAGAGAGCGGGAGGGCCTCGACAATGAGCAGTTCTTC. Translation gives CASREREGLDNEQFF.

The genes are TRBV11-2 and TRBJ2-3; 10 bases line up with TRBD1. The CDR3 length is 18 residues. Germline CDR1 is SGHAT and CDR2 is FQNNGV. V was pared by 1 base and J by 6 bases, with 13 bases of the junction left unmatched. The CDR3 loop reads CASSLGPTGTGVRDTQYF. The CDR3 region has the DNA TGTGCCAGCAGCTTAGGCCCTACCGGGACAGGGGTTCGGGATACGCAGTATTTT. The whole variable domain, filled in from reference TRBV11-2 and TRBJ2-3, reads EAGVAQSPRYKIIEKRQSVAFWCNPISGHATLYWYQQILGQGPKLLIQFQNNGVVDDSQLPKDRFSAERLKGVDSTLKIQPAKLEDSAVYLCASSLGPTGTGVRDTQYFGPGTRLTVL.